The 15 T cell receptor beta chains below all came from one sample that was sequenced in a study of control samples from healthy donors and cancer patients (dated by TCRdb to about 2020). Libraries were constructed by the immunoSEQ multiplex PCR assay. TCRdb obtained this table from immuneACCESS and retained in-frame rearrangements with V and J assigned. These tables miss some clones; where compared with another copy, unresolved V genes account for less than half of the shortfall, and the remainder is unexplained. The sample table contains about 180,000 clones; only one count was recorded for almost 90% of them. The top ten clones comprise about 1.4% of the sample. Sequencing was done on a sample of blood. The receptors here all came from a woman aged 45-60 years in good health.

The chain links TRBV7-6 to TRBJ1-2; possible D gene TRBD1, 5 bases. Trimming cost V 7 bases and J 6 bases, with 21 bases left between them. Germline V lookup: CDR1 SGHVS, CDR2 FNYEAQ. The CDR3 contains 15 residues. DNA of the CDR3: TGTGCCAGCAACCGCTTATATGGGGGAGGAGATGGCTACACCTTC. It translates to CASNRLYGGGDGYTF. Supplemented by reference TRBV7-6 and TRBJ1-2, the full variable domain reads GAGVSQSPRYKVTKRGQDVALRCDPISGHVSLYWYRQALGQGPEFLTYFNYEAQQDKSGLPNDRFSAERPEGSISTLTIQRTEQRDSAMYRCASNRLYGGGDGYTFGSGTRLTVV.

This clone has only one observation. V usage is TRBV28 and J usage is TRBJ2-3, with 9 bases that match TRBD2. The V gene end was trimmed by 3 bases and the J gene end by 1 base; junction bases not matched to a gene: 5. The CDR3 loop spans 16 amino acids. Germline CDR1 is MDHEN and CDR2 is SYDVKM. In DNA, the CDR3 is TGTGCCAGCAGTTTTCCAGCGGGGGGACGCACAGATACGCAGTATTTT. It is translated as CASSFPAGGRTDTQYF.

The chain links TRBV28 to TRBJ1-6, with unresolved D. Per the germline V gene, CDR1 is MDHEN and CDR2 is SYDVKM. The CDR3 totals 12 residues. Trimming took off 4 bases at V and 7 bases at J, with 5 bases between the two ends. The CDR3 reads CASSSKNSPLHF. CDR3 coding DNA: TGTGCCAGCAGTTCTAAAAATTCACCCCTCCACTTT.

The chain couples TRBV27 to TRBJ1-2; D might be TRBD1 (6 bases). CDR3 length: 16 residues. The V end lost 6 bases, the J end lost 0 bases, and 17 bases lay between the germline ends. Germline CDR1 is MNHEY and CDR2 is SMNVEV (reference sequence). In DNA form, the CDR3 reads TGTGCCAGCAGCTTCGCAGGGGCGACAGCTAACTATGGCTACACCTTC. Residues: CASSFAGATANYGYTF.

The V call is TRBV4-1, the J call TRBJ2-5; weak D call: TRBD2 (5 bases). From germline, CDR1 is MGHRA and CDR2 YSYEKL. Trimming shortened V by 0 bases and J by 8 bases, and 13 bases separated the two germline ends. The CDR3 contains 14 residues. Here the CDR3 DNA reads TGCGCCAGCAGCCAAGATCGAAGCGGCCCAACCCAGTACTTC. Translated, it gives CASSQDRSGPTQYF.

The V gene is TRBV5-1, the J gene TRBJ1-3; 8 bases are shared with TRBD1. With 0 bases clipped from V and 4 bases from J, the junction kept 6 bases outside the gene matches. Germline values: CDR1 SGHRS, CDR2 YFSETQ. The length of the CDR3 is 16 residues. In DNA, the CDR3 is TGCGCCAGCAGCTTGGAGACAGGGGTCGGGGGAAACACCATATATTTT. This codes for CASSLETGVGGNTIYF.

The rearrangement links TRBV30 to TRBJ1-4; 8 nucleotides agree with TRBD1. CDR1 and CDR2 (germline): GTSNPN, SVGIG (reference sequence). The CDR3 totals 15 residues. The ends lost 2 bases at V and 8 bases at J; junction bases unmatched: 10. CDR3 in DNA: TGTGCCTGGAGTATTCGACAGGGGACCTACGAAAAACTGTTTTTT. Protein: CAWSIRQGTYEKLFF.

CDR3: CASSLQPMNTEAFF. The CDR3 coding sequence is TGCGCCAGCAGCTTACAGCCCATGAACACTGAAGCTTTCTTT. The rearrangement links TRBV5-1 to TRBJ1-1; D unclear. This CDR3 contains 14 residues. The germline V gene has CDR1 SGHRS and CDR2 YFSETQ. The V and J ends lost 2 bases and 0 bases respectively, with 8 bases between them.

J is TRBJ2-5 and V is TRBV5-1; D perhaps matches TRBD1 (5 bases). This CDR3 spans 12 amino acids. Between the trimmed V and J ends, which lost 7 bases and 2 bases, there was a span of 9 bases. In germline, CDR1 is SGHRS, CDR2 YFSETQ. The CDR3 DNA reads TGCGCCAGCCGGACAAGTCAAGAGACCCAGTACTTC. It codes for CASRTSQETQYF.

This clone was detected a few times. J is TRBJ1-3 and V is TRBV5-8; D ambiguous. V was clipped by 0 bases and J by 8 bases, with 15 bases between them. CDR1 is SGHTS, CDR2 YDEGEE, per germline. The CDR3 loop spans 15 amino acids. CDR3 in amino acids: CASSLAPEASDTIYF. The CDR3 DNA follows: TGTGCCAGCAGCTTGGCCCCGGAGGCGAGTGACACCATATATTTT.

This rearrangement joins TRBV4-1 to TRBJ1-2, with 7 nucleotides matching TRBD1. This CDR3 comprises 16 residues. The J segment lost 2 bases and the V segment lost 0 bases, leaving 6 bases of the junction unmatched. Germline loops: CDR1 MGHRA, CDR2 YSYEKL. The CDR3 sequence: CASSQEPGQLNYGYTF. The CDR3 coding sequence is TGCGCCAGCAGCCAAGAGCCGGGACAGCTAAACTATGGCTACACCTTC.

The V and J genes are TRBV5-8 and TRBJ2-1; D remains ambiguous. There are 16 residues in the CDR3. Germline CDR1 is SGHTS and CDR2 is YDEGEE. V lost 6 bases and J 0 bases, leaving 16 bases between the germline ends. CDR3 protein: CASTDGLSSSYNEQFF. CDR3 sequence (DNA): TGTGCCAGCACCGACGGCCTTTCAAGCTCCTACAATGAGCAGTTCTTC.

The chain couples TRBV7-9 to TRBJ2-3; 16 positions agree with TRBD2. The V and J ends lost 1 base and 3 bases, in that order; junction bases with no gene match: 7. The CDR3 runs to 19 residues. Looked up from germline, CDR1 is SEHNR and CDR2 is FQNEAQ (reference sequence). The CDR3 spells CASSLGTGTSGGGTDTQYF. CDR3 nucleotide sequence: TGTGCCAGCAGCTTAGGCACCGGGACTAGCGGGGGGGGAACAGATACGCAGTATTTT.

Only one count was recorded for this clone. This chain uses TRBV7-2 with TRBJ2-2; D ambiguous. Germline CDR1 is SGHTA and CDR2 is FQGNSA. Trimming pared 2 bases from V and 0 bases from J, leaving 10 bases between. CDR3 length: 16 residues. The CDR3 reads CASSLTRPSNTGELFF. In DNA, the CDR3 is TGTGCCAGCAGCTTAACGCGACCCTCGAACACCGGGGAGCTGTTTTTT.

This chain joins TRBV5-1 and TRBJ2-5, with 7 bases identical to TRBD1. After removal of 4 bases from V and 1 base from J, the junction contained 4 bases not matched to a gene. The CDR3 spans 14 residues. The germline gives CDR1 SGHRS, CDR2 YFSETQ. CDR3 bases: TGCGCCAGCAGCCCCTGGGACAGCCAAGAGACCCAGTACTTC. It codes for CASSPWDSQETQYF. The full variable domain, with the rest looked up from reference TRBV5-1 and TRBJ2-5, is KAGVTQTPRYLIKTRGQQVTLSCSPISGHRSVSWYQQTPGQGLQFLFEYFSETQRNKGNFPGRFSGRQFSNSRSEMNVSTLELGDSALYLCASSPWDSQETQYFGPGTRLLVL.